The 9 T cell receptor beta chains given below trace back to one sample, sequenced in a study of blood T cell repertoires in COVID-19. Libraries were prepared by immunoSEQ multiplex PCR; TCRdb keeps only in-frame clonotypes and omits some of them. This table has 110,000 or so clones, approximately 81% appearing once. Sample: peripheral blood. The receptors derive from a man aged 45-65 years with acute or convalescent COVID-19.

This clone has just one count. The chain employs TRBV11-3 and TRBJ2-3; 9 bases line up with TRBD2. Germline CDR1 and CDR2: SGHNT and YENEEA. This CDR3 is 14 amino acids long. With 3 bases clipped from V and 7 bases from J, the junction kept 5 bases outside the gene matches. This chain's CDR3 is CASSLTSGGHTQYF. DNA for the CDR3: TGTGCCAGCAGCTTGACTAGCGGTGGGCATACGCAGTATTTT.

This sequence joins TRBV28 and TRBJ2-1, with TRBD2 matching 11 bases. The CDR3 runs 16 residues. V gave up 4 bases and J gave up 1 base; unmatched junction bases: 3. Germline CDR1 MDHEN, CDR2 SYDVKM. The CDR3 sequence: CASSSRTSGSYNEQFF. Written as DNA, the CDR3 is TGTGCCAGCAGTTCCCGGACTAGCGGGTCCTACAATGAGCAGTTCTTC.

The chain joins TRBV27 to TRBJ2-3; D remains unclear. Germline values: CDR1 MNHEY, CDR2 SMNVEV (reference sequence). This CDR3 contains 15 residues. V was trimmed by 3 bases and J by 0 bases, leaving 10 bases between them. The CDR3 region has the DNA TGTGCCAGCAGTTTTGGCGGATCTAGCACAGATACGCAGTATTTT. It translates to CASSFGGSSTDTQYF.

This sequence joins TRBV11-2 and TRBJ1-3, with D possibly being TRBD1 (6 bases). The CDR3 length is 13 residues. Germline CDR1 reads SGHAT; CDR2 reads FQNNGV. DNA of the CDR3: TGTGGGTCGGAACAGGGTACTGGAAACACCATATATTTT. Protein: CGSEQGTGNTIYF.

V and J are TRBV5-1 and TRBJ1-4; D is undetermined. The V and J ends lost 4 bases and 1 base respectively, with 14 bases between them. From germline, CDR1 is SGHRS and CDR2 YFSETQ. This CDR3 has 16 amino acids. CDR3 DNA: TGCGCCAGCAGCCTGGGCGGCGGCCTAACTAATGAAAAACTGTTTTTT. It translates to CASSLGGGLTNEKLFF.

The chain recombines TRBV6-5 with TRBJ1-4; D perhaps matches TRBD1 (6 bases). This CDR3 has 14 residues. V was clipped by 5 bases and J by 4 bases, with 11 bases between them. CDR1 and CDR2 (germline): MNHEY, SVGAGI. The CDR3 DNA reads TGTGCCAGCAGTCAGGACAGCTTTAATGAAAAACTGTTTTTT. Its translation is CASSQDSFNEKLFF.

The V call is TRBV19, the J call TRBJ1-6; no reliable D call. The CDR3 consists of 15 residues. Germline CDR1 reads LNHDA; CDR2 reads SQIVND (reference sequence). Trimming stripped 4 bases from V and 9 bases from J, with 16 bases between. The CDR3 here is CASSTGDLFGSPLHF. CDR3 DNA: TGTGCCAGTAGTACGGGAGACCTATTTGGTTCACCCCTCCACTTT.

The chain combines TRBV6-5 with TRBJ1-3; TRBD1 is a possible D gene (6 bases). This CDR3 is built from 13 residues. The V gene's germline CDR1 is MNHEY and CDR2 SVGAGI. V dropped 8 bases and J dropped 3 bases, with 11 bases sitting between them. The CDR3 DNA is TGTGCCAGCCATAACAGGGTTGGAAACACCATATATTTT. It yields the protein CASHNRVGNTIYF.

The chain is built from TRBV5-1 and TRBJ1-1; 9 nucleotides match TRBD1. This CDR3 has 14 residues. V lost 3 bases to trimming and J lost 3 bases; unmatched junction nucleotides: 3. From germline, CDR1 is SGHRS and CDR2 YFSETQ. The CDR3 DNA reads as TGCGCCAGCAGCTACAGGGGGCACGACACTGAAGCTTTCTTT. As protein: CASSYRGHDTEAFF.